The entry that follows covers one T cell receptor (beta chain) sequence. These data come from a study of blood T cell repertoires in COVID-19. Study details: Samples of COVID-19 (acute and convalescent) were obtained from the United States, Italy and Spain. Sources were T cells, B-cell-depleted T cells, or PBMCs; the material itself was cDNA or gDNA.

The CDR3 extends over 14 amino acids. Germline CDR1 and CDR2: MNHEY and SVGAGI. V shed 2 bases and J shed 2 bases, with 9 bases lying between them. Source study methods: Estimation of nucleated cell counts relied on the amplification of reference gene primers. Clones were sequenced by immunoSEQ multiplex PCR, and TCRdb holds only the in-frame ones, with some missing. V and J calls and clone size come straight from that table; D and trimming were deduced from the DNA. Here the sample spans 98,000 or so clones, around four fifths being singletons. The gene calls are TRBV6-5 and TRBJ1-2; TRBD1 might be the D (6 bases). The TCR sequence derives from a woman aged 70-85 years with acute or convalescent COVID-19. Sequenced sample: peripheral blood. CDR3: CASSYRGANYGYTF. The CDR3, as DNA: TGTGCCAGCAGTTACCGGGGGGCGAACTATGGCTACACCTTC.